The clone carrying this TCR beta chain has only a few counts. Its antigen is unidentified. The investigators reverse transcribed all of the isolated RNA, so they sequenced expressed TCRB transcripts. Method: immunoSEQ multiplex PCR; TCRdb's copy keeps in-frame clones and lacks some. The sample carries 130,000 or so clones, 17% recorded once. Trimming stripped 0 bases from V and 8 bases from J, with 5 bases between. Germline CDR1 and CDR2: LGHNA and YSLEER. This CDR3 spans 13 amino acids. This sample is part of a study of beta chain features in type 1 diabetes. Study-level results: People with Type 1 diabetes carried modestly yet significantly shorter TCRB CDR3s in all four CD4+ subsets.

Input material: central memory CD4+ T cells from blood. The chain links TRBV4-3 to TRBJ1-6, with D uncertain. The receptor's source is a man in his late teens or twenties with type 1 diabetes. The DNA of the CDR3 is TGCGCCAGCAGCCAAGATCCGGATTCACCCCTCCACTTT. Protein: CASSQDPDSPLHF.